These T cell receptor beta chains were read from a single sample in a study of T cells in Graves' hyperthyroidism and ophthalmopathy. TCRdb independently ran MiXCR on the multiplex PCR reads; one entry per CDR3 protein. The sample lists under 650,000 distinct CDR3 sequences, roughly 16% occurring once. The material sequenced was blood. The receptors here all came from a woman under 40 with Graves' hyperthyroidism. Each CDR3 is given with its conserved first and last residue. Each record gives: clone size, J gene, V gene, D gene, CDR3 protein, CDR3 DNA. A D gene is named only where the DNA matches it firmly. Some rows mark clone size as missing; the rest say once, few, many or name a class of expanded clone.

many	TRBJ2-7	TRBV5-1	TRBD2	CASTPSSGRPHEQYF	TGCGCCAGCACCCCGAGTAGCGGGAGACCCCACGAGCAGTACTTC
many	TRBJ2-4	TRBV18	TRBD2	CASSPSLAGDIQYF	TGTGCCAGCTCACCTTCCCTCGCGGGAGACATTCAGTACTTC
few	TRBJ2-2	TRBV6-4	NA	CASREQNTGELFF	TGTGCCAGCAGGGAACAGAACACCGGGGAGCTGTTTTTT
few	TRBJ1-2	TRBV29-1	NA	CSVESREHYGYTF	TGCAGCGTTGAGTCCAGGGAGCACTATGGCTACACCTTC
NA	TRBJ1-1	TRBV7-9	NA	CASSLAGYGETEAFF	TGTGCCAGCAGCTTAGCCGGGTACGGTGAGACTGAAGCTTTCTTT
few	TRBJ2-2	TRBV28	TRBD2	CATHIEGLAGRAGELFF	TGTGCCACCCACATCGAGGGACTAGCGGGAAGGGCCGGGGAGCTGTTTTTT
NA	TRBJ2-5	TRBV7-2	NA	CASSLGGHTRSLNF	TGTGCCAGCAGCCTAGGAGGACACACCCGGTCATTGAACTTC
NA	TRBJ1-5	TRBV19	NA	CASSIGRGFQPQHF	TGTGCCAGTAGTATTGGTCGGGGATTTCAGCCCCAGCATTTT
many	TRBJ2-3	TRBV11-2	NA	CASSLVSGTSTDTQYF	TGTGCCAGCAGCTTGGTTAGCGGAACTAGCACAGATACGCAGTATTTT
once	TRBJ1-1	TRBV4-3	NA	CASSQSKDTRNTEAFF	TGCGCCAGCAGCCAAAGTAAGGACACGAGGAACACTGAAGCTTTCTTT
NA	TRBJ2-2	TRBV29-1	NA	CSVGELTGELFF	TGCAGCGTTGGGGAACTAACCGGGGAGCTGTTTTTT
many	TRBJ2-3	TRBV5-1	TRBD2	CASSLVVLAKTDTQYF	TGCGCCAGCAGCTTGGTGGTACTAGCGAAGACAGATACGCAGTATTTT
NA	TRBJ2-3	TRBV6-1	NA	CASSERGGLPRGTDTQYF	TGTGCCAGCAGTGAAAGGGGGGGACTCCCACGGGGCACAGATACGCAGTATTTT
NA	TRBJ2-3	TRBV6-2/TRBV6-3	NA	CASSYPGTDTQYF	TGTGCCAGCAGTTACCCCGGGACAGATACGCAGTATTTT
many	TRBJ1-5	TRBV7-2	NA	CASSLAQGMNQPQHF	TGTGCCAGCAGCTTAGCGCAAGGGATGAATCAGCCCCAGCATTTT
few	TRBJ2-1	TRBV5-5	NA	CASSTSGYNEQFF	TGTGCCAGCAGCACCAGCGGATACAATGAGCAGTTCTTC
many	TRBJ2-1	TRBV7-3	TRBD2	CASSLSGTSGRPSYNEQFF	TGTGCCAGCAGCTTATCCGGGACTAGCGGGAGACCGTCCTACAATGAGCAGTTCTTC
NA	TRBJ2-7	TRBV24-1	NA	CATRGMKQYF	TGTGCCACCAGGGGGATGAAGCAGTACTTC
few	TRBJ2-7	TRBV15	NA	CATSMDGSSYEQYF	TGTGCCACCAGCATGGACGGTAGCTCCTACGAGCAGTACTTC
NA	TRBJ1-1	TRBV7-3	NA	CASSLIGMDSEAFF	TGTGCCAGCAGCTTAATCGGGATGGACAGTGAAGCTTTCTTT
many	TRBJ2-7	TRBV6-1	TRBD2	CASGVAGFYEQYF	TGTGCCAGCGGGGTAGCGGGGTTCTACGAGCAGTACTTC
NA	TRBJ1-5	TRBV4-1	NA	CASSQDSLGNQPQHF	TGCGCCAGCAGCCAAGATAGCCTGGGCAATCAGCCCCAGCATTTT
many	TRBJ1-6	TRBV12-3/TRBV12-4	NA	CASNDRSYNSPLHF	TGTGCCAGCAACGACAGGTCCTATAATTCACCCCTCCACTTT
many	TRBJ2-1	TRBV13	TRBD2	CASSFPRTSATNEQFF	TGTGCCAGCAGTTTCCCGAGGACTAGCGCAACGAATGAGCAGTTCTTC
many	TRBJ2-3	TRBV3-1	TRBD2	CASSQTSGRALTDTQYF	TGTGCCAGCAGCCAAACTAGCGGGAGGGCCCTCACAGATACGCAGTATTTT
many	TRBJ1-6	TRBV2	NA	CASSVPSGSSYNSPLHF	TGTGCCAGCAGTGTTCCGTCAGGGAGCTCCTATAATTCACCCCTCCACTTT
NA	TRBJ2-7	TRBV14	NA	CASSQRYYEQYF	TGTGCCAGCAGCCAAAGGTACTACGAGCAGTACTTC
many	TRBJ2-7	TRBV12-3/TRBV12-4	TRBD2	CASSFGGTSYEQYF	TGTGCCAGCAGTTTCGGGGGGACTTCCTACGAGCAGTACTTC
many	TRBJ1-1	TRBV30	NA	CAWSLNTEAFF	TGTGCCTGGAGCCTGAACACTGAAGCTTTCTTT
many	TRBJ2-1	TRBV20-1	NA	CSAPLTSGVNEQFF	TGCAGTGCTCCTCTTACTAGTGGGGTCAATGAGCAGTTCTTC
NA	TRBJ1-5	TRBV12-3/TRBV12-4	NA	CASSSTRGSNQPQHF	TGTGCCAGCAGTTCCACCAGGGGAAGCAATCAGCCCCAGCATTTT
many	TRBJ1-2	TRBV2	NA	CASSELEAYGYTF	TGTGCCAGCAGTGAATTAGAGGCCTATGGCTACACCTTC
many	TRBJ1-5	TRBV6-2/TRBV6-3	TRBD1	CASSFPGTGNQPQHF	TGTGCCAGCAGCTTTCCCGGGACAGGCAATCAGCCCCAGCATTTT
many	TRBJ2-7	TRBV12-3/TRBV12-4	TRBD2	CASSFTGGVYEQYF	TGTGCCAGCAGTTTTACGGGAGGGGTCTACGAGCAGTACTTC
many	TRBJ2-3	TRBV13	TRBD2	CASSFPSGAWGGQYF	TGTGCCAGCAGCTTCCCTAGCGGTGCGTGGGGAGGGCAGTATTTT
few	TRBJ2-7	TRBV6-4	TRBD2	CASSDSGTSGTNEQYF	TGTGCCAGCAGTGACTCCGGGACTAGCGGGACGAACGAGCAGTACTTC
NA	TRBJ2-3	TRBV6-1	NA	CASSGDGRGTDTQYF	TGTGCCAGCAGTGGGGACGGCCGTGGCACAGATACGCAGTATTTT
NA	TRBJ1-4	TRBV7-9	NA	CASSLKGEVATNEKLFF	TGTGCCAGCAGCCTAAAAGGGGAAGTTGCAACTAATGAAAAACTGTTTTTT
few	TRBJ2-1	TRBV14	TRBD1	CASTQGALVADEQFF	TGTGCCAGCACCCAGGGGGCCCTAGTGGCTGATGAGCAGTTCTTC
NA	TRBJ2-1	TRBV27	NA	CASSLAVPSYNEQFF	TGTGCCAGCAGTTTAGCGGTTCCCTCCTACAATGAGCAGTTCTTC
NA	TRBJ2-3	TRBV29-1	TRBD2	CSVRGLAGFTDTQYF	TGCAGCGTCCGCGGACTAGCGGGATTCACAGATACGCAGTATTTT
many	TRBJ2-7	TRBV20-1	NA	CSAIGVSGSRSYEQYF	TGCAGTGCCATTGGGGTGTCAGGCTCTCGATCCTACGAGCAGTACTTC
NA	TRBJ2-5	TRBV20-1	NA	CSAPRESFQETQYF	TGCAGTGCCCCACGGGAATCCTTTCAAGAGACCCAGTACTTC
NA	TRBJ2-2	TRBV6-1	TRBD1	CAGTRDRGDYGELFF	TGTGCAGGAACGCGGGACAGGGGGGACTACGGGGAGCTGTTTTTT
many	TRBJ2-1	TRBV20-1	TRBD2	CSALDRTSGIDEQFF	TGCAGTGCTCTCGATAGGACTAGCGGGATCGATGAGCAGTTCTTC
many	TRBJ2-1	TRBV12-3/TRBV12-4	TRBD2	CASSLRLAGNNEQFF	TGTGCCAGCAGTTTAAGACTAGCGGGAAACAATGAGCAGTTCTTC
NA	TRBJ2-5	TRBV11-1	NA	CASSLRSWETQYF	TGTGCCAGCAGCCTCAGATCGTGGGAGACCCAGTACTTC
many	TRBJ1-1	TRBV11-3	NA	CASSLVQVTEAFF	TGTGCCAGCAGCTTAGTTCAGGTCACTGAAGCTTTCTTT
NA	TRBJ1-2	TRBV4-1	TRBD1	CASSQAPRQGTNYGYTF	TGCGCCAGCAGCCAAGCCCCGAGACAGGGAACTAACTATGGCTACACCTTC
few	TRBJ2-1	TRBV4-2	NA	CASSQEGLANEQFF	TGTGCCAGCAGCCAAGAAGGGCTAGCCAATGAGCAGTTCTTC
NA	TRBJ1-2	TRBV2	TRBD1	CASSLDRVDGYTF	TGTGCCAGCAGTCTGGACAGGGTGGATGGCTACACCTTC
NA	TRBJ2-1	TRBV4-1	TRBD2	CAVTSGRNNEQFF	TGCGCTGTGACTAGCGGGAGAAACAATGAGCAGTTCTTC
many	TRBJ2-5	TRBV3-1	NA	CASSQAPRAAQYF	TGTGCCAGCAGCCAAGCCCCCCGAGCGGCCCAGTACTTC
many	TRBJ2-4	TRBV15	NA	CATSSAGLAKNIQYF	TGTGCCACCAGCAGCGCGGGACTAGCCAAAAACATTCAGTACTTC
few	TRBJ2-7	TRBV10-3	TRBD2	CAIRGELAESDEQYF	TGTGCCATCAGGGGCGAACTAGCGGAGTCTGACGAGCAGTACTTC